One and the same sample provided the 20 T cell receptor beta chains below, sequenced in a study of response to subunit inactivated influenza vaccine. A single record per CDR3 protein comes from TCRdb applying MiXCR to the RT-PCR reads. The sample records 650,000 or so distinct CDR3 sequences, approximately 15% being singletons. This specimen consisted of PBMCs from blood, obtained 14 days before vaccination. The receptors stem from a man aged 45 to 65 who received an inactivated influenza vaccine.

The table lists this clonotype with a few counts. The chain combines TRBV7-9 with TRBJ2-1, with 8 nucleotides matching TRBD1. Germline V lookup: CDR1 SEHNR, CDR2 FQNEAQ (reference sequence). The junction had 7 bases not matched to a gene; V was cut back by 5 bases and J by 7 bases. This CDR3 is built from 14 residues. Here the CDR3 DNA reads TGTGCCAGCAGCCCCCGGGACAGGACGAATGAGCAGTTCTTC. This translates into CASSPRDRTNEQFF.

The V and J genes are TRBV9 and TRBJ2-2; D gene ambiguous. Trimming left V 0 bases short and J 7 bases short, with 16 bases between. The germline CDR1 and CDR2 sequences are SGDLS and YYNGEE. The CDR3 covers 16 residues. CDR3 sequence reads: CASSVEPPGSNGELFF. CDR3 coding DNA: TGTGCCAGCAGCGTAGAACCCCCCGGATCTAACGGGGAGCTGTTTTTT.

This clonotype was counted only a few times. The gene calls are TRBV7-7 and TRBJ2-5; 9 nucleotides match TRBD1. CDR3 length: 16 residues. Germline CDR1 and CDR2: SSHAT and FNYEAQ (reference sequence). The junction had 7 bases not matched to a gene; V was cut back by 1 base and J by 4 bases. CDR3 coding DNA: TGTGCCAGCAGCTTAGGGGGGACAGGGATCGCAGAGACCCAGTACTTC. This sequence encodes CASSLGGTGIAETQYF. Drawing the rest from reference TRBV7-7 and TRBJ2-5, the complete variable domain is GAGVSQSPRYKVTKRGQDVTLRCDPISSHATLYWYQQALGQGPEFLTYFNYEAQPDKSGLPSDRFSAERPEGSISTLTIQRTEQRDSAMYRCASSLGGTGIAETQYFGPGTRLLVL.

The V call is TRBV20-1, the J call TRBJ2-7; 11 nucleotides align to TRBD2. The length of the CDR3 is 14 residues. The junction had 4 bases not matched to a gene; V was cut back by 3 bases and J by 3 bases. Germline V lookup: CDR1 DFQATT, CDR2 SNEGSKA (reference sequence). As DNA, the CDR3 is TGCAGTGCTAGGGGGACTAGCGGAAACTACGAGCAGTACTTC. This codes for CSARGTSGNYEQYF.

This clonotype was picked up a small number of times. The V call is TRBV6-1, the J call TRBJ2-7; the match to TRBD1 covers 7 bases. The CDR3 consists of 14 residues. Germline V gene sequence: CDR1 MNHNS, CDR2 SASEGT. V was clipped by 1 base and J by 3 bases; unmatched bases: 3. CDR3 nucleotide sequence: TGTGCCAGCAGTGAAGTCAGGGGGTTCTACGAGCAGTACTTC. Amino acid sequence: CASSEVRGFYEQYF.

As for this clonotype: Mismatch with germline at one junction end may stem from a read error. The V and J genes are TRBV4-2 and TRBJ2-7; 9 bases match TRBD1. The CDR3 length is 15 residues. Per the germline V gene, CDR1 is LGHNA and CDR2 is YNFKEQ. The CDR3: CASSSPGQGSHEQYF. The CDR3 DNA follows: TGTGCCAGCAGCTCACCGGGACAGGGCTCCCACGAGCAGTACTTC.

This clonotype has a count of ten or more. The chain uses TRBV28 and TRBJ1-4, with D hard to call. The V gene lost 6 bases and the J gene lost 8 bases, with 13 bases spanning the gap. This CDR3 region has 13 residues. Germline-derived CDR1 and CDR2 are MDHEN and SYDVKM. The CDR3 bases are TGTGCCAGCAGCCCCAGTTTGCGGGAAAAACTGTTTTTT. It specifies CASSPSLREKLFF. Variable domain in full (rest from reference TRBV28 and TRBJ1-4): DVKVTQSSRYLVKRTGEKVFLECVQDMDHENMFWYRQDPGLGLRLIYFSYDVKMKEKGDIPEGYSVSREKKERFSLILESASTNQTSMYLCASSPSLREKLFFGSGTQLSVL.

This clonotype appeared a few times. The chain carries TRBV14 and TRBJ2-6, with D perhaps TRBD2 (6 bases). The germline V gene has CDR1 SGHDN and CDR2 FVKESK. V was clipped by 3 bases and J by 2 bases, with 14 bases between them. There are 17 residues in the CDR3. The CDR3 protein is CASSHLSSGAGANVLTF. The CDR3 bases are TGTGCCAGCAGCCACCTATCTTCGGGGGCTGGGGCCAACGTCCTGACTTTC.

This clonotype was counted only a few times. The rearrangement uses TRBV14 and TRBJ1-2; tentatively, D is TRBD1 (6 bases). Trimming shortened V by 5 bases and J by 7 bases, and 14 bases separated the two germline ends. CDR1 SGHDN and CDR2 FVKESK come from the germline V gene. The CDR3 spans 13 residues. CDR3 in DNA: TGTGCCAGCAGCGAGATTTCAGGGGTTGGCTACACCTTC. It yields the protein CASSEISGVGYTF.

This clonotype was counted only a few times. The chain joins TRBV7-9 to TRBJ1-1, with D perhaps matching TRBD1 (5 bases). V lost 2 bases, J lost 3 bases, and 10 bases lay in between. The CDR3 is made up of 14 amino acids. Germline CDR1 and CDR2: SEHNR and FQNEAQ (reference sequence). CDR3: CASSLPGTYTEAFF. The CDR3 DNA is TGTGCCAGCAGCTTACCCGGGACGTACACTGAAGCTTTCTTT.

This clonotype has just a few counts. V is TRBV18 and J is TRBJ2-7, with a tentative D call TRBD2 (6 bases). The CDR3 is 14 amino acids. Germline values: CDR1 KGHSH, CDR2 LQKENI. Between the trimmed V and J ends, which lost 3 bases and 2 bases, there was a span of 11 bases. Here the CDR3 reads CASSPLSGAYEQYF. CDR3 coding DNA: TGTGCCAGCTCACCCCTCTCGGGAGCCTACGAGCAGTACTTC.

This clonotype was seen more than once but under ten times. The CDR3 region is CASSEGLAGIQETQYF. CDR3 coding DNA: TGTGCCAGCAGCGAGGGACTAGCGGGAATACAAGAGACCCAGTACTTC. The rearrangement joins TRBV7-9 to TRBJ2-5; 13 nucleotides match TRBD2. V lost 5 bases to trimming and J lost 2 bases; unmatched junction nucleotides: 5. Looked up from germline, CDR1 is SEHNR and CDR2 is FQNEAQ (reference sequence). CDR3 length: 16 amino acids.

This clonotype was detected many times. The chain joins TRBV7-2 to TRBJ2-7, with D tentatively TRBD2 (5 bases). Looked up from germline, CDR1 is SGHTA and CDR2 is FQGNSA. V dropped 0 bases and J dropped 3 bases, with 9 bases sitting between them. The length of the CDR3 is 14 residues. CDR3 DNA sequence: TGTGCCAGCAGCTTAGCGGTCCGGGACTACGAGCAGTACTTC. Its translation: CASSLAVRDYEQYF.

This chain uses TRBV20-1 with TRBJ2-7; D unresolved. Trimming removed 4 bases at V and 0 bases at J, with 13 bases between. This CDR3 contains 14 residues. From germline, CDR1 is DFQATT and CDR2 SNEGSKA (reference sequence). The CDR3 here is CSAMHDGFSYEQYF. The CDR3 DNA is TGCAGTGCTATGCATGACGGTTTCTCCTACGAGCAGTACTTC.

The genes are TRBV2 and TRBJ2-6; a weak D match, TRBD2 (6 bases). Germline V gene data show CDR1 as SNHLY and CDR2 as FYNNEI. V was clipped by 6 bases and J by 2 bases, with 11 bases between them. The CDR3 loop spans 15 amino acids. In DNA, the CDR3 is TGTGCCAGCAGATGGTCGGGGGCTGGGGCCAACGTCCTGACTTTC. Its translation is CASRWSGAGANVLTF.

The chain has TRBV10-3 and TRBJ2-3; 8 bases are a match to TRBD1. The CDR3 covers 16 residues. Germline V gene sequence: CDR1 ENHRY, CDR2 SYGVKD. Trimming removed 6 bases from V and 2 bases from J; junction bases left unmatched: 10. CDR3 DNA sequence: TGTGCCATCAGCGAATCGGGACAGGTTCCCACAGATACGCAGTATTTT. Amino acid sequence: CAISESGQVPTDTQYF.

A few counts support this clonotype. The CDR3 spells CSARDLMRGGPWETQYF. In DNA form, the CDR3 reads TGCAGTGCTAGAGATTTAATGCGGGGGGGCCCTTGGGAGACCCAGTACTTC. The J gene is TRBJ2-5, the V gene TRBV20-1; TRBD2 agrees at 9 bases. Germline V gene lookup returns CDR1 DFQATT and CDR2 SNEGSKA (reference sequence). V lost 0 bases to trimming and J lost 5 bases; unmatched junction nucleotides: 13. The CDR3 is 17 amino acids.

This chain uses TRBV18 with TRBJ2-3, with D possibly matching TRBD2 (6 bases). The CDR3 is made up of 14 amino acids. The germline V gene encodes CDR1 KGHSH and CDR2 LQKENI. Deletions cut 0 bases from V and 6 bases from J, with 10 bases between. CDR3 residues: CASSPPGGPDTQYF. The CDR3 bases are TGTGCCAGCTCACCACCGGGGGGTCCGGATACGCAGTATTTT.

This clonotype was picked up many times. J is TRBJ2-7 and V is TRBV27; 13 bases match TRBD2. V lost 9 bases and J lost 4; bases outside the gene matches: 3. Germline-derived CDR1 and CDR2 are MNHEY and SMNVEV (reference sequence). This CDR3 contains 13 residues. The chain's CDR3 is CASRTSGGYEQYF. The CDR3 DNA reads TGTGCCAGTAGGACTAGCGGGGGTTACGAGCAGTACTTC.

This clonotype has a handful of counts. The chain is built from TRBV7-9 and TRBJ2-1, with D maybe TRBD2 (6 bases). Per the germline V gene, CDR1 is SEHNR and CDR2 is FQNEAQ (reference sequence). The length of the CDR3 is 15 residues. Trimming took 5 bases from V and 6 from J, leaving 17 bases between them. CDR3 amino acids: CASSPIGGKPNEQFF. CDR3 sequence (DNA): TGTGCCAGCAGCCCGATCGGGGGAAAACCCAATGAGCAGTTCTTC.